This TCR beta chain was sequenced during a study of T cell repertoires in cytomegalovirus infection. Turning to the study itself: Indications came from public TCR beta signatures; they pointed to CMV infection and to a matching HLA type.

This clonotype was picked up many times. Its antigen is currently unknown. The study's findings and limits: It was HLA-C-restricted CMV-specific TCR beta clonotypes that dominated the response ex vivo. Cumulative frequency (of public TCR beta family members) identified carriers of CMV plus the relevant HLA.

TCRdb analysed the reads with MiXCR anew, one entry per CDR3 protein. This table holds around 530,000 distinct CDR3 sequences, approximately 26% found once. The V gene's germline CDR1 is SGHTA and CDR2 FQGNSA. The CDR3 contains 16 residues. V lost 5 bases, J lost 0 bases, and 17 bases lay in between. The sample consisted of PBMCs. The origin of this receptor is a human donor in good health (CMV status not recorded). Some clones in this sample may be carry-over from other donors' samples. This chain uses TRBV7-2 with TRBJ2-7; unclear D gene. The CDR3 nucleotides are TGTGCCAGCAGCCTCGGCGGCTACCCAAGCTCCTACGAGCAGTACTTC. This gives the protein CASSLGGYPSSYEQYF.